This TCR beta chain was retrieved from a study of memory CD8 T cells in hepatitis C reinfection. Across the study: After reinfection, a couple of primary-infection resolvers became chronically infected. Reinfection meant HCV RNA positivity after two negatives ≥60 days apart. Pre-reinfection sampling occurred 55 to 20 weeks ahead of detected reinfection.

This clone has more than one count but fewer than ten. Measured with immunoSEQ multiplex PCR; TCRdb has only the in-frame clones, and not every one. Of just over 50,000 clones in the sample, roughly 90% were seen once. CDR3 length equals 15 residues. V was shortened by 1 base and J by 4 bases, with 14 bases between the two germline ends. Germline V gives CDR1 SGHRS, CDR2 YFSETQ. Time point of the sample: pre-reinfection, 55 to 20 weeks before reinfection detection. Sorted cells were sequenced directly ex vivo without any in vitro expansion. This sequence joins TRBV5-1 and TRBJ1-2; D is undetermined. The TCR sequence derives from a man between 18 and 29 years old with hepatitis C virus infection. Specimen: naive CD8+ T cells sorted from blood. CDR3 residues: CASSLIAPLGYGYTF. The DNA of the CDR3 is TGCGCCAGCAGCTTGATAGCTCCCCTTGGCTATGGCTACACCTTC.